Listed below are T cell receptor beta chains from one sample, sequenced in a study of immune heterogeneity within non-small cell lung tumors. Each CDR3 protein is one row after TCRdb ran MiXCR on the multiplex PCR reads. The profile shows fewer than 3,000 distinct CDR3 sequences, more than 35% of them singletons. The sample consisted of lung tumor tissue. Source of these receptors: a woman in her forties or fifties with non-small cell lung cancer. Both conserved end residues are part of each CDR3.

11	TRBV20-1	TRBJ2-1	CGTGQSNEQFF
14	TRBV28	TRBJ2-1	CASSFGLSYNEQFF
14	TRBV12-3/TRBV12-4	TRBJ2-5	CASSLGQGQETQYF
13	TRBV5-8	TRBJ2-5	CASSLGDQETQYF
16	TRBV6-9	TRBJ2-7	CASSSGTSGRIYEQYF
17	TRBV10-3	TRBJ2-7	CAISETIGTSLPYEQYF
11	TRBV30	TRBJ1-3	CAWGVGDTIYF
14	TRBV19	TRBJ2-1	CASSPDYSYNEQFF
13	TRBV7-2	TRBJ2-3	CASSRPLADTQYF
14	TRBV6-1	TRBJ1-2	CASSVGQGDYGYTF
14	TRBV6-1	TRBJ2-2	CASRRTVNTGELFF
14	TRBV6-2/TRBV6-3	TRBJ1-1	CASSLTDLNTEAFF
16	TRBV6-2/TRBV6-3	TRBJ2-5	CASAKLAGGPRETQYF
13	TRBV19	TRBJ2-5	CASSISHRETQYF
17	TRBV11-2	TRBJ2-2	CASSLPPRQVNTGELFF
14	TRBV19	TRBJ2-2	CASRRDFGGPELFF
15	TRBV11-2	TRBJ1-6	CASSLEVERGSPPHF
15	TRBV5-8	TRBJ1-1	CASSTLLAGNTEAFF
16	TRBV29-1	TRBJ2-3	CSVEGLGGVSEDTQYF
16	TRBV29-1	TRBJ1-1	CSALHPGQGYGTEAFF
14	TRBV12-3/TRBV12-4	TRBJ1-2	CASSLAQGNYGYTF
18	TRBV24-1	TRBJ1-2	CATSDDSGTGGSNYGYTF
15	TRBV10-3	TRBJ2-5	CAISEFGTVQETQYF
15	TRBV10-1	TRBJ2-4	CASSAKAGGKNIQYF
13	TRBV6-1	TRBJ1-1	CASRTGGAGEAFF
14	TRBV20-1	TRBJ2-7	CSAAGTSGLYEQYF
14	TRBV28	TRBJ1-2	CASSLEQGISGYTF
15	TRBV29-1	TRBJ2-3	CSVGLAGTSTDTQYF
20	TRBV6-2/TRBV6-3	TRBJ2-2	CASSGQGVPSGREDTGELFF
15	TRBV7-2	TRBJ2-7	CASSDASGKAYEQYF
11	TRBV20-1	TRBJ1-1	CSASGRTEAFF
14	TRBV2	TRBJ2-7	CASSRTSGENEQYF
15	TRBV19	TRBJ2-7	CASTPSGTGMVGQYF
13	TRBV24-1	TRBJ2-7	CATSPGQGYEQYF
13	TRBV28	TRBJ2-1	CASTSSGNNEQFF
14	TRBV5-1	TRBJ1-1	CASRVGTMNTEAFF
13	TRBV7-9	TRBJ1-1	CASRPTGLTEAFF
14	TRBV30	TRBJ2-2	CAWSVGGNTGELFF
15	TRBV27	TRBJ2-2	CASTLGGPNTGELFF
11	TRBV30	TRBJ1-2	CAWVRETGYTF
15	TRBV15	TRBJ2-2	CATTTRLSGTGELFF
16	TRBV2	TRBJ2-2	CASSFRTLVGTGELFF
18	TRBV19	TRBJ2-1	CASSPNPYSGRRYNEQFF
15	TRBV5-1	TRBJ2-1	CASSPGQGTYNEQFF